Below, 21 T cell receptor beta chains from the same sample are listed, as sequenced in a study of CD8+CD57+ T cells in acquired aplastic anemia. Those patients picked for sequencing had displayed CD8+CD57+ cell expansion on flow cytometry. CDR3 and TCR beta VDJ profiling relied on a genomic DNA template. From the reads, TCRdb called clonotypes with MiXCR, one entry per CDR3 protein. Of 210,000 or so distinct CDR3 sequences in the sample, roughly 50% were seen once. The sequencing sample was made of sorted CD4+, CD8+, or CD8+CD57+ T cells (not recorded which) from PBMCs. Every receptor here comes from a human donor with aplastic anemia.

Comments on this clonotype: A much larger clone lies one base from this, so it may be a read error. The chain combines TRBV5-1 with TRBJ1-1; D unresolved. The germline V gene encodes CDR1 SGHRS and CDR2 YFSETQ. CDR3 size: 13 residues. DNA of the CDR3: TGCGCCAGCGGATTAGACACGAACACTGAAGTTTTCTTT. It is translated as CASGLDTNTEVFF.

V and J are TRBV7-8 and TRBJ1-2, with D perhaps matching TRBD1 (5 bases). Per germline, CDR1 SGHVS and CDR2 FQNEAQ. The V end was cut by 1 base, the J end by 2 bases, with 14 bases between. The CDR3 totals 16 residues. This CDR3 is CASSLVSGTENYGYTF. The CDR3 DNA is TGTGCCAGCAGCTTAGTTTCCGGGACGGAAAACTATGGCTACACCTTC.

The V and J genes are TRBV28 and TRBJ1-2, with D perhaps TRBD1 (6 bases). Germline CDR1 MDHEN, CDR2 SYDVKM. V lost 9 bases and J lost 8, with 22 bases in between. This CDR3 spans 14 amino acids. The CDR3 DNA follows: TGTGCCAGTCTCCGGGGGGGCGTGATGGAGGGCTACACCTTC. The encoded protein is CASLRGGVMEGYTF.

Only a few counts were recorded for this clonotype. The CDR3 sequence is CASSLYGGTGGSNQPQHF. The CDR3 nucleotides are TGTGCCAGCAGTTTATATGGTGGGACAGGGGGTAGCAATCAGCCCCAGCATTTT. This sequence joins TRBV27 and TRBJ1-5, with 11 bases identical to TRBD1. This CDR3 is built from 18 residues. The germline gives CDR1 MNHEY, CDR2 SMNVEV (reference sequence). After removal of 1 base from V and 0 bases from J, the junction contained 5 bases not matched to a gene.

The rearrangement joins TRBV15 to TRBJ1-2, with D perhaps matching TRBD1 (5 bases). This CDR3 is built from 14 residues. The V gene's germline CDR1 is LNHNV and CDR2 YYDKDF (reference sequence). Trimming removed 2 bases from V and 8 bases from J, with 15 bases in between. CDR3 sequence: CATSRPGTEGGYTF. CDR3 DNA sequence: TGTGCCACCAGCAGACCGGGGACCGAGGGCGGCTACACCTTC.

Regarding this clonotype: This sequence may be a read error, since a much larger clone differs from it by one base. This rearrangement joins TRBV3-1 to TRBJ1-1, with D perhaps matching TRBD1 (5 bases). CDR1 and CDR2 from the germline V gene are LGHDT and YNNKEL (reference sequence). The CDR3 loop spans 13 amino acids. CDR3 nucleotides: TGTGCCAGCAGCCCTCGGACAAATCTTGAAGTTTTCTTT. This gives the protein CASSPRTNLEVFF.

In nucleotides, the CDR3 is TGTGCCAGCAGGCAAGACCCGAATCAGCCCCAGCATTTT. This sequence encodes CASRQDPNQPQHF. This rearrangement joins TRBV2 to TRBJ1-5; D not certain. The CDR3 is made up of 13 amino acids. The ends were cut back, 6 bases at V and 4 bases at J, with 10 bases in the middle. CDR1 is SNHLY and CDR2 is FYNNEI in the germline V gene. Full variable domain (remainder filled in from reference TRBV2 and TRBJ1-5): EPEVTQTPSHQVTQMGQEVILRCVPISNHLYFYWYRQILGQKVEFLVSFYNNEISEKSEIFDDQFSVERPDGSNFTLKIRSTKLEDSAMYFCASRQDPNQPQHFGDGTRLSIL.

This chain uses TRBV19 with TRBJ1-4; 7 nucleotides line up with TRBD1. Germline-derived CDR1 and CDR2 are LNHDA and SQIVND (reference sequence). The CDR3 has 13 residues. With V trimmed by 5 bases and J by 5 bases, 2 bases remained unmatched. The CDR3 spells CASSQQGNEKLFF. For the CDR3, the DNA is TGTGCCAGTAGTCAACAGGGGAATGAAAAACTGTTTTTT.

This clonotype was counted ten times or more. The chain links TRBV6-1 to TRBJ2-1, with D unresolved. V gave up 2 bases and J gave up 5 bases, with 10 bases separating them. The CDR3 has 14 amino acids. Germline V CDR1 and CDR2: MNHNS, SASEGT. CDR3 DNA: TGTGCCAGCAGTGAACAGCCAAGGAACAATGAGCAGTTCTTC. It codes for CASSEQPRNNEQFF.

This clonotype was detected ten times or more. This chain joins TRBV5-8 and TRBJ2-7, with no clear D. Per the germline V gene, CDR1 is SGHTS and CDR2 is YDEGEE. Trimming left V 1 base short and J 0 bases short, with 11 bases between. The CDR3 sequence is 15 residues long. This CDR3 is CASSLKKPTSYEQYF. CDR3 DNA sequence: TGTGCCAGCAGCTTGAAGAAGCCCACCTCCTACGAGCAGTACTTC. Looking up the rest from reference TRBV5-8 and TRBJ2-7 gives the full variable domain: EAGVTQSPTHLIKTRGQQATLRCSPISGHTSVYWYQQALGLGLQFLLWYDEGEERNRGNFPPRFSGRQFPNYSSELNVNALELEDSALYLCASSLKKPTSYEQYFGPGTRLTVT.

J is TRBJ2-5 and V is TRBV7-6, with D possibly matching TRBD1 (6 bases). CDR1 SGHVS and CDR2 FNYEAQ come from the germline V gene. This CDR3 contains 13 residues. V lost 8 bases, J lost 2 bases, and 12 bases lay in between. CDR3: CASVNRDQETQYF. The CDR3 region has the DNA TGTGCCAGCGTCAACAGGGATCAAGAGACCCAGTACTTC.

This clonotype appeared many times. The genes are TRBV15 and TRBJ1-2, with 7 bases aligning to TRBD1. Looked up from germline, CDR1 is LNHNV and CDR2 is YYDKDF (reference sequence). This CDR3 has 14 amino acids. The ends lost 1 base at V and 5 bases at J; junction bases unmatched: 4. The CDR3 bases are TGTGCCACCAGCAGAGCGGGACAGATTTATGGCTACACCTTC. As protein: CATSRAGQIYGYTF.

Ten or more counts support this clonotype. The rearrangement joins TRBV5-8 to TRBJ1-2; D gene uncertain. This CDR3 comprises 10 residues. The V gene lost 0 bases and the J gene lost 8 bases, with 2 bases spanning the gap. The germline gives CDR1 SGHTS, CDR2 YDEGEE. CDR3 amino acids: CASSLGGYTF. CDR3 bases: TGTGCCAGCAGCTTGGGGGGCTACACCTTC.

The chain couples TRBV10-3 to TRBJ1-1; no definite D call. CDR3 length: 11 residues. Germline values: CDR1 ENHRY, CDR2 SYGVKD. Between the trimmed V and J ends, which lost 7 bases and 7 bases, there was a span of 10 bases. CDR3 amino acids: CAIKEGGEAFF. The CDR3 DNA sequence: TGTGCCATCAAGGAGGGAGGTGAAGCTTTCTTT.

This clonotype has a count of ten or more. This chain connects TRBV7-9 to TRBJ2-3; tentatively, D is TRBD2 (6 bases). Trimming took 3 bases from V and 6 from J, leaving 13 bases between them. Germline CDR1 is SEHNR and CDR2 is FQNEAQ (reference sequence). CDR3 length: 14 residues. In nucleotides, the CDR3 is TGTGCCAGCAGCTTTGACGGCGGGGTGGATACGCAGTATTTT. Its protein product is CASSFDGGVDTQYF.

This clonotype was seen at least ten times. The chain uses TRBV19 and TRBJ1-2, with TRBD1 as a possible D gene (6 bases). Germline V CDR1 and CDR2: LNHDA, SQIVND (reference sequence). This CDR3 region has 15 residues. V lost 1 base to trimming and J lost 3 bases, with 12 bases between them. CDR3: CASSIGGDRYYGYTF. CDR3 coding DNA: TGTGCCAGTAGTATAGGGGGTGACAGGTACTATGGCTACACCTTC.

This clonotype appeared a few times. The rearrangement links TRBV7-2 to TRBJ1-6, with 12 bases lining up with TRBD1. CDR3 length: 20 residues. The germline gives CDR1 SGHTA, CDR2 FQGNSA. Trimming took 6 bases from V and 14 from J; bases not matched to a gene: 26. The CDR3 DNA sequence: TGTGCCAGCAGACCTAGAATGGGACAGGGGGCGGGTGCGTCGCGATCGTCCCTCCACTTT. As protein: CASRPRMGQGAGASRSSLHF.

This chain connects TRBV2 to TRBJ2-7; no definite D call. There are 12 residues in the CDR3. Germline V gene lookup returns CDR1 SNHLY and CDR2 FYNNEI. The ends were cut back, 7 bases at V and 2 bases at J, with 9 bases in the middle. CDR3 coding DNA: TGTGCCAGCACCCCAAGCGCCTACGAGCAGTACTTC. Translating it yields CASTPSAYEQYF.

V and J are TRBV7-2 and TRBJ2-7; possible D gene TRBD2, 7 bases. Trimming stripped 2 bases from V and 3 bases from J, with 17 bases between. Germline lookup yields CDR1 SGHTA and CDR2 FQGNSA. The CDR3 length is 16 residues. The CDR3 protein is CASSLRGGGLSYEQYF. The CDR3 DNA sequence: TGTGCCAGCAGCTTAAGGGGGGGGGGTCTTAGCTACGAGCAGTACTTC.

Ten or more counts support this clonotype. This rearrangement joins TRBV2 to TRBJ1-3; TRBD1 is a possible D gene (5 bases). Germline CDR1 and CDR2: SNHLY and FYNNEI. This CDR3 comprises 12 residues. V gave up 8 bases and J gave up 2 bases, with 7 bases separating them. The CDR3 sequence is CASRGTGNTIYF. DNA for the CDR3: TGTGCCAGCCGGGGGACTGGAAACACCATATATTTT.

The CDR3 loop is CAISESGGEAFF. CDR3 bases: TGTGCCATCAGTGAGTCGGGGGGTGAAGCTTTCTTT. The rearrangement joins TRBV10-3 to TRBJ1-1, with D possibly matching TRBD1 (5 bases). In germline, CDR1 is ENHRY, CDR2 SYGVKD. Between the trimmed V and J ends, which lost 0 bases and 7 bases, there was a span of 6 bases. The CDR3 extends over 12 amino acids.